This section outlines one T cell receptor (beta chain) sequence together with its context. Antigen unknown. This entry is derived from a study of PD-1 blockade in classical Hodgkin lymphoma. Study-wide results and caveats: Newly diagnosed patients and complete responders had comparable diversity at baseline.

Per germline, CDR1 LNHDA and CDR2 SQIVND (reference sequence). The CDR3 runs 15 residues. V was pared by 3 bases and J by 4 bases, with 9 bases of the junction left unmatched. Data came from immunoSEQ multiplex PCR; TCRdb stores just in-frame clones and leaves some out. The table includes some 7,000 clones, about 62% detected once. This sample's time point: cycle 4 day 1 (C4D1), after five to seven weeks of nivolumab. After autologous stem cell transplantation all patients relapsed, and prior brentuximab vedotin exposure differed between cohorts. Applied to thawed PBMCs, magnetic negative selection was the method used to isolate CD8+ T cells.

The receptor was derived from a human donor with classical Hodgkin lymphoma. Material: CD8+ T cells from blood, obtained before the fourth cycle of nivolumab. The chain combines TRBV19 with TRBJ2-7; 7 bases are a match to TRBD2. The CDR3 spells CASSIWLADGYEQYF. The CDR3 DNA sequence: TGTGCCAGTAGTATTTGGCTAGCGGATGGATACGAGCAGTACTTC.